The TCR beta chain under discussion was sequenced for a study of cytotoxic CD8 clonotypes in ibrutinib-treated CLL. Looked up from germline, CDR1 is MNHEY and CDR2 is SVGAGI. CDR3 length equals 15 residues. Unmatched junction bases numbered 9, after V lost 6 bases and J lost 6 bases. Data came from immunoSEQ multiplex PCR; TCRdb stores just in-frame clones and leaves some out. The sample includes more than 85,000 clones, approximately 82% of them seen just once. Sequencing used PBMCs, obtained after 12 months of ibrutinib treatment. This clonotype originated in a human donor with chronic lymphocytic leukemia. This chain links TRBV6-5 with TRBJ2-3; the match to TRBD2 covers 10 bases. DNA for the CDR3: TGTGCCAGCAGCCCGAGCGGGGGGGCCTCCGATACGCAGTATTTT. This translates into CASSPSGGASDTQYF.